This T cell receptor (beta chain) is from a study of T cells in Graves' hyperthyroidism and ophthalmopathy. For the study at large: Peripheral blood was acquired at first diagnosis, ahead of any therapy whatsoever.

General study points: Among clonotypes expanded in thyroid above 0.001, most were also found in blood. Prediction of ophthalmopathy progression came a median 6.5 months pre-onset.

Recently diagnosed hyperthyroidism of less than 2 months' duration affected patients aged 18 to 65. There are many counts of this clonotype. The antigen remains unidentified. Amplification yielded TCR beta CDR3 regions, with RNA transcripts as the source. First-round RT-PCR targeting the TCR CDR3 was performed with the HTBI primer set. One entry per CDR3 protein, called by TCRdb with MiXCR from the multiplex PCR reads. There are about 210,000 distinct CDR3 sequences in the sample; roughly 18% occur only once, and around two fifths lies in the top ten. This receptor was identified in a man between 40 and 49 years old with Graves' hyperthyroidism. The specimen was blood.

CDR3 protein: CASSSTLPGGYGYTF. The DNA of the CDR3 is TGCGCCAGCAGCTCCACCTTACCGGGGGGCTATGGCTACACCTTC. This chain uses TRBV5-1 with TRBJ1-2, with D perhaps matching TRBD1 (5 bases). V lost 3 bases and J 4 bases, leaving 16 bases between the germline ends. Per germline, CDR1 SGHRS and CDR2 YFSETQ. The CDR3 sequence is 15 residues long.